The present TCR beta chain was sequenced within a study of cytomegalovirus exposure and HLA in healthy donors. Study-level background: Of a few hundred genotyped donors, roughly 80% grouped in the Caucasian-associated ancestry cluster. Overall study results and limits: Immune exposure information comprised only CMV serostatus.

CDR1 is LNHDA and CDR2 is SQIVND in the germline V gene (reference sequence). CDR3 length: 15 amino acids. Trimming removed 3 bases from V and 10 bases from J; junction bases left unmatched: 11. With regard to this clone: Its specificity is not known.

Researchers ran the PCR with 60 Vbeta and 13 Jbeta primers. Data came from immunoSEQ multiplex PCR; TCRdb stores just in-frame clones and leaves some out. The sample has around 45,000 clones. Healthy donors of bone marrow made up the group. The V gene is TRBV19, the J gene TRBJ1-3; 8 bases line up with TRBD1. The clonotype originates from a male donor in good health and CMV-seronegative. What was sequenced was PBMCs. CDR3 nucleotide sequence: TGTGCCAGTAGTATTCCAGGACAGGGAAGGATAACCATATATTTT. This sequence encodes CASSIPGQGRITIYF.